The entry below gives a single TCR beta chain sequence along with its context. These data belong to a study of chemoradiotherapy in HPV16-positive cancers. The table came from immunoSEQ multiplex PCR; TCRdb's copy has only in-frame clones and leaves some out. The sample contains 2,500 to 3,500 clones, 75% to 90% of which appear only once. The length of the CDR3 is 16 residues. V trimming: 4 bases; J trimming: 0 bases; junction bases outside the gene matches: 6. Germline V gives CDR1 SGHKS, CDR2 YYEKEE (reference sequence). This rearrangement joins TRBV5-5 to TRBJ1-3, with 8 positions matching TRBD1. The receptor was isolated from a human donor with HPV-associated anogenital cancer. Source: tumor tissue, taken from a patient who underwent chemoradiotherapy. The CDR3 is CASSKPDRASGNTIYF. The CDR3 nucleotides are TGTGCCAGCAGCAAGCCGGACAGGGCCTCTGGAAACACCATATATTTT.